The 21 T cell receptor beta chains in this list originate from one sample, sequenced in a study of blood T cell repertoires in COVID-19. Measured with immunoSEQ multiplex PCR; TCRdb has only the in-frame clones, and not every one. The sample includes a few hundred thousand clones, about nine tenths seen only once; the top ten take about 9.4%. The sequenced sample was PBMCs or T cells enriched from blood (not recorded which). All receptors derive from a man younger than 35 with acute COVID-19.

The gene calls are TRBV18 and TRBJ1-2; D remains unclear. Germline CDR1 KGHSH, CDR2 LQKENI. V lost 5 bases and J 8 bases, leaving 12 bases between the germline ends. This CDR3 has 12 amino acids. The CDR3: CASSTSTEGYTF. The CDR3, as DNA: TGTGCCAGCTCAACGAGTACAGAGGGCTACACCTTC. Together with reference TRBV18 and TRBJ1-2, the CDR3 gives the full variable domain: NAGVMQNPRHLVRRRGQEARLRCSPMKGHSHVYWYRQLPEEGLKFMVYLQKENIIDESGMPKERFSAEFPKEGPSILRIQQVVRGDSAAYFCASSTSTEGYTFGSGTRLTVV.

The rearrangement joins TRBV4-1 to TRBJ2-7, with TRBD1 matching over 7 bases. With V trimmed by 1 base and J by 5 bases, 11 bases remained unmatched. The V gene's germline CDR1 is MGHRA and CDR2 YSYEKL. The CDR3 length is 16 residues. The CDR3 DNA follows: TGCGCCAGCAGCCAAGTGAGGCCAGGGGGTTCCCACGAGCAGTACTTC. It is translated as CASSQVRPGGSHEQYF.

CDR3 protein: CASSLATGSQETQYF. The DNA of the CDR3 is TGCGCCAGCAGCTTGGCGACAGGGTCCCAAGAGACCCAGTACTTC. The rearrangement links TRBV5-1 to TRBJ2-5, with 7 bases aligning to TRBD1. Germline loops: CDR1 SGHRS, CDR2 YFSETQ. The length of the CDR3 is 15 residues. J lost 1 base, V lost 0 bases, and 3 bases had no gene match.

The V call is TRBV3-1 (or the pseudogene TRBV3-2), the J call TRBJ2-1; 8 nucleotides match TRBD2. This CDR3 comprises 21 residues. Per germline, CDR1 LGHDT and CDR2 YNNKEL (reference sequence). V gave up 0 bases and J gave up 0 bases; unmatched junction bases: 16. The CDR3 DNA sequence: TGTGCCAGCAGCCAAGATCTTTCTTGGGCTAGCGGGTTCTTCTCCTACAATGAGCAGTTCTTC. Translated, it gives CASSQDLSWASGFFSYNEQFF.

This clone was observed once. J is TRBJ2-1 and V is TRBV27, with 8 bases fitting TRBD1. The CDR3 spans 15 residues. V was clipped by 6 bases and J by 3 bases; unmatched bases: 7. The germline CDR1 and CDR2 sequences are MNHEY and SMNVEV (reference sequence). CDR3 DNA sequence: TGTGCCAGCAGAAGCGGACAGGGAGACTACAATGAGCAGTTCTTC. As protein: CASRSGQGDYNEQFF.

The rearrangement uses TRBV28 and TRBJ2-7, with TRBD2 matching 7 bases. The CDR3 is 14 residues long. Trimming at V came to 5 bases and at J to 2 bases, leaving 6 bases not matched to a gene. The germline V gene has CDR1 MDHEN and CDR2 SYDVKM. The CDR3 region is CASSTSGTTYEQYF. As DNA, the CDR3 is TGTGCCAGCAGTACATCCGGGACTACCTACGAGCAGTACTTC.

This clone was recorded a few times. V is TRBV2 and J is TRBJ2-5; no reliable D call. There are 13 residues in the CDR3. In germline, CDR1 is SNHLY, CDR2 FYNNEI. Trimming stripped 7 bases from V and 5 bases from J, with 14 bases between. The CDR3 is CASTTDITETQYF. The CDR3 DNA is TGTGCCAGCACTACTGACATAACCGAGACCCAGTACTTC.

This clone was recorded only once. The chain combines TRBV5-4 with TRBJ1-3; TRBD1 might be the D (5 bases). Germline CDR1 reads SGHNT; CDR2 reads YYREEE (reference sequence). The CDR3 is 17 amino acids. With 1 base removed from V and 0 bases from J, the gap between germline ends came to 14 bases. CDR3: CASSLSGQAFSGNTIYF. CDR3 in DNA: TGTGCCAGCAGCTTGTCAGGGCAGGCCTTCTCTGGAAACACCATATATTTT.

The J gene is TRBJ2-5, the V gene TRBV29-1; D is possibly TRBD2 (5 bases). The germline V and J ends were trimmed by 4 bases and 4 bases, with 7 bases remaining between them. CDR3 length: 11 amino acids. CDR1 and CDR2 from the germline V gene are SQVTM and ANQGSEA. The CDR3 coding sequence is TGCAGCGTTGGAGGGAGAGAGACCCAGTACTTC. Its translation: CSVGGRETQYF.

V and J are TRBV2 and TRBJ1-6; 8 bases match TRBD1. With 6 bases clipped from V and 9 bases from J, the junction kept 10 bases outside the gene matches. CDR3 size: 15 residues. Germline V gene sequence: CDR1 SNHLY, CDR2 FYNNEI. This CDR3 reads CASSRQGQDSSPLHF. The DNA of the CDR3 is TGTGCCAGCAGCCGACAGGGGCAGGATAGTTCACCCCTCCACTTT.

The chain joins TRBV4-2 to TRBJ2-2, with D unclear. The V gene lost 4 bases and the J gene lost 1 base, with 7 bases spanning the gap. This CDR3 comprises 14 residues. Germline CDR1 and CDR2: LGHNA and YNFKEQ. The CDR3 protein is CASSPQVNTGELFF. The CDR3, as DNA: TGTGCCAGCAGCCCTCAGGTGAACACCGGGGAGCTGTTTTTT.

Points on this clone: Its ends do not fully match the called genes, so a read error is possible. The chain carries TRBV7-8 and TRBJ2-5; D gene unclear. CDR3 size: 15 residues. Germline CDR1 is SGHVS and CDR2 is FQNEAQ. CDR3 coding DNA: TGTGCCAGCAGCTTCGATGGCGGCCTACAAGGGACCCAGTACTTC. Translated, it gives CASSFDGGLQGTQYF. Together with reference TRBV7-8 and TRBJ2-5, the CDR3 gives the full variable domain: GAGVSQSPRYKVAKRGQDVALRCDPISGHVSLFWYQQALGQGPEFLTYFQNEAQLDKSGLPSDRFFAERPEGSVSTLKIQRTQQEDSAVYLCASSFDGGLQGTQYFGPGTRLLVL.

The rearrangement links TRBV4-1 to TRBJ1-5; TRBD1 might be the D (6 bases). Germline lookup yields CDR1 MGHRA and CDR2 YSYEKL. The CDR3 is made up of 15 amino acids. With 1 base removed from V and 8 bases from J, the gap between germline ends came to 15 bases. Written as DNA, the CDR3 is TGCGCCAGCAGCCAAGCAGGGGACGCAAGGGAGCCCCAGCATTTT. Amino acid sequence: CASSQAGDAREPQHF.

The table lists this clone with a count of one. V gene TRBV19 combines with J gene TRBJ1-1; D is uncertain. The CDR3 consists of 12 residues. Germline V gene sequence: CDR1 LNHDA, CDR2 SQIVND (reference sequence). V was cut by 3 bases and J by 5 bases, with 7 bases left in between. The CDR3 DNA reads TGTGCCAGTAGTATCGGTCAAACTGAAGCTTTCTTT. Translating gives CASSIGQTEAFF.

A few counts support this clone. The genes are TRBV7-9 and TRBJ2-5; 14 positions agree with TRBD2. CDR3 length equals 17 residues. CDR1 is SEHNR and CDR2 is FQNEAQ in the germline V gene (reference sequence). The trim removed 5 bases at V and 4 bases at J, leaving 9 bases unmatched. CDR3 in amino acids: CASSPPGLAGAGETQYF. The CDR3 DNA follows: TGTGCCAGCAGCCCCCCGGGACTAGCGGGAGCGGGAGAGACCCAGTACTTC.

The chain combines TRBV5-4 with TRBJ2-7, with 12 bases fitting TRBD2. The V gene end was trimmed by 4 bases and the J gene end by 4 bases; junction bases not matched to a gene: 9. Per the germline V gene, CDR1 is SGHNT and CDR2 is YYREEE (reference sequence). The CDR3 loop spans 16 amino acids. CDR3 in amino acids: CASSTPLAGGLYEQYF. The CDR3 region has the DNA TGTGCCAGCAGCACCCCCCTAGCGGGAGGGCTGTACGAGCAGTACTTC.

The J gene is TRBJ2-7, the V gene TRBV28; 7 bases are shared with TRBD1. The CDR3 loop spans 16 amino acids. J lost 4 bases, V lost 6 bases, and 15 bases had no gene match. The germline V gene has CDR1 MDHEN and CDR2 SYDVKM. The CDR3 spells CASSPSSEDRSYEQYF. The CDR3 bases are TGTGCCAGCAGCCCCTCCTCGGAGGACAGGAGTTACGAGCAGTACTTC.

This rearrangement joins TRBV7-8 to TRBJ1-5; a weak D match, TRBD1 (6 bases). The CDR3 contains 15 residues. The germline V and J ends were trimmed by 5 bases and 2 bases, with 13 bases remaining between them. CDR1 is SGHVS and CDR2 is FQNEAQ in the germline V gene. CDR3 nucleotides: TGTGCCAGCAGCCCAAACAGGGTACGCAATCAGCCCCAGCATTTT. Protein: CASSPNRVRNQPQHF. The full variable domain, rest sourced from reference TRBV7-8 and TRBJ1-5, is GAGVSQSPRYKVAKRGQDVALRCDPISGHVSLFWYQQALGQGPEFLTYFQNEAQLDKSGLPSDRFFAERPEGSVSTLKIQRTQQEDSAVYLCASSPNRVRNQPQHFGDGTRLSIL.

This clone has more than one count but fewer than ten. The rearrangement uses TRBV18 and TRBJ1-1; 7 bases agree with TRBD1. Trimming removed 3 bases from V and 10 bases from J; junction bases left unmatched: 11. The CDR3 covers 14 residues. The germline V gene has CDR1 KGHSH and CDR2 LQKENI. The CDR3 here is CASSPNGRQGAAFF. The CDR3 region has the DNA TGTGCCAGCTCACCGAACGGCCGACAGGGCGCAGCTTTCTTT.

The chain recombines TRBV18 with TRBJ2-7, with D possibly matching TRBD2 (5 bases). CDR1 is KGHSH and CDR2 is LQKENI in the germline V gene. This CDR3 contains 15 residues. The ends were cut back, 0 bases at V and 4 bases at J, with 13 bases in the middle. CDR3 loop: CASSPPQSRGYEQYF. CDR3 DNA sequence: TGTGCCAGCTCACCACCACAGTCCCGAGGGTACGAGCAGTACTTC.

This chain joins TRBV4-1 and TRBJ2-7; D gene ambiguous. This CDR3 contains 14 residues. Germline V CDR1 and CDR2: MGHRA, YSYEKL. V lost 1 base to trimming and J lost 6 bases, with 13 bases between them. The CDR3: CASSQVTVRGEQYF. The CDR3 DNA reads TGCGCCAGCAGCCAAGTAACTGTGCGTGGCGAGCAGTACTTC.